This T cell receptor beta chain appears in the sequencing data of a study of T cell changes during pregnancy in multiple sclerosis. The CDR3 has 14 amino acids. Trimming shortened V by 3 bases and J by 0 bases, and 6 bases separated the two germline ends. Germline CDR1 LNHDA, CDR2 SQIVND (reference sequence). The table came from immunoSEQ multiplex PCR; TCRdb's copy has only in-frame clones and leaves some out. The table shows roughly 47,000 clones, with 80% to 90% occurring only once. The starting material was CD8+ T cells from peripheral blood mononuclear cells, obtained in the second trimester of pregnancy. This TCR was recovered from a female donor with multiple sclerosis, enrolled in a pregnancy study. V and J are TRBV19 and TRBJ1-3; D is unclear. The CDR3 DNA follows: TGTGCCAGTAGTATGGGGAGCTCTGGAAACACCATATATTTT. Translated: CASSMGSSGNTIYF. The full variable domain, completed using reference TRBV19 and TRBJ1-3, is DGGITQSPKYLFRKEGQNVTLSCEQNLNHDAMYWYRQDPGQGLRLIYYSQIVNDFQKGDIAEGYSVSREKKESFPLTVTSAQKNPTAFYLCASSMGSSGNTIYFGEGSWLTVV.